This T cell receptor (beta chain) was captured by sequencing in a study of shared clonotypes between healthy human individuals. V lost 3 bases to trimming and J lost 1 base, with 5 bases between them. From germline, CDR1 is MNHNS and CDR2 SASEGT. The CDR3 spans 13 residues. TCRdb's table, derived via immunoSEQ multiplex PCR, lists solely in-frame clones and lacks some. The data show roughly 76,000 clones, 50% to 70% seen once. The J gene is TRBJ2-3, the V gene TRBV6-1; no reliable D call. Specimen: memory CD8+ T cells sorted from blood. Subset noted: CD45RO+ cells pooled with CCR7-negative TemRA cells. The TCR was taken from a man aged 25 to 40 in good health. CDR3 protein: CASSDTGTDTQYF. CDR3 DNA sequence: TGTGCCAGCAGTGATACTGGCACAGATACGCAGTATTTT.